A selection of T cell receptor beta chains follows, all from one sample in a study of blood T cells in healthy people across ages. TCRdb itself ran the 5' RACE reads through MiXCR, one entry per CDR3 protein. The sample has 1.5 million to 2 million distinct CDR3 sequences; roughly 28% are singletons. The sequenced sample consisted of blood. The receptors here all came from a woman under 40 in good health. CDR3s include the opening cysteine and the closing phenylalanine or tryptophan. The D gene is left open where the match is weak.

>TRBV3-1|NA|TRBJ1-5|18
CASSPPWEGVDSNQPQHF
>TRBV15|NA|TRBJ2-2|14
CATSSDHNTGELFF
>TRBV7-3|TRBD1|TRBJ2-1|14
CASSEGQGADEQFF
>TRBV20-1|NA|TRBJ2-3|15
CSAIDARGGADTQYF
>TRBV7-9|TRBD2|TRBJ2-7|16
CASSGNLAGLSYEQYF
>TRBV6-6|NA|TRBJ2-5|12
CASTQQGMEQYF
>TRBV28|NA|TRBJ1-2|15
CASSLIGSNNYGYTF
>TRBV7-9|TRBD1|TRBJ2-7|15
CASSPPGTGVDEQYF
>TRBV4-1|NA|TRBJ1-6|13
CASSQAGASPLHF
>TRBV29-1|TRBD2|TRBJ2-3|16
CSVDGGLAGRTDTQYF
>TRBV7-2|NA|TRBJ1-3|15
CASSYDRSPSGTIYF
>TRBV12-5|NA|TRBJ2-5|15
CASGLPERGSETQYF
>TRBV29-1|TRBD2|TRBJ2-1|14
CSVEVAGYYNEQFF
>TRBV3-1|NA|TRBJ2-1|14
CASSQVQGRGEQFF
>TRBV6-6|NA|TRBJ2-7|15
CASRRVAMAGGEQYF
>TRBV7-6|TRBD2|TRBJ2-1|15
CASSLAGGSLDEQFF
>TRBV29-1|NA|NA|11
CSVDSKETQYF
>TRBV20-1|TRBD2|TRBJ2-3|14
CSARDLAGTDTQYF
>TRBV7-9|TRBD2|TRBJ2-7|18
CASSPGVAGGSAPYEQYF
>TRBV19|TRBD1|TRBJ2-1|15
CASSATGGSGDEQFF
>TRBV6-5|NA|TRBJ2-6|17
CASSYETPITGANVLTF
>TRBV5-1|NA|TRBJ2-1|13
CASSGPSYNEQFF
>TRBV7-9|NA|TRBJ2-5|15
CASSLGATRKETQYF
>TRBV20-1|TRBD1|TRBJ1-5|13
CSAHDRGDQPQHF
>TRBV9|TRBD2|TRBJ2-1|16
CASSVDPSRGGNEQFF
>TRBV29-1|NA|TRBJ2-7|12
CGVRTASYEQYF
>TRBV4-3|TRBD1|TRBJ2-1|15
CANQSGTGFRNEQFF
>TRBV6-6|TRBD1|TRBJ1-1|13
CASTMTGRAEAFF
>TRBV29-1|NA|TRBJ1-2|11
CSVRGEDGYTF
>TRBV7-2|TRBD2|TRBJ2-3|17
CASSLVPGLAGTDTQYF
>TRBV29-1|NA|TRBJ2-7|13
CSASGSSQYEQYF
>TRBV5-1|TRBD1|TRBJ1-2|16
CASSFGTGGANYGYTF
>TRBV2|NA|TRBJ1-1|14
CASSASGVRTEAFF
>TRBV24-1|NA|TRBJ1-1|12
CATSHSDTEAFF
>TRBV25-1|NA|TRBJ2-3|15
CASSSLGQRRDTQYF
>TRBV20-1|TRBD2|TRBJ2-1|15
CSASPGAGGYNEQFF
>TRBV20-1|NA|TRBJ2-4|14
CSASSQPSSDIQYF
>TRBV24-1|NA|TRBJ1-2|13
CATSAGTLDGYTF